The sequence of this T cell receptor (beta chain) was determined in a study of cytomegalovirus exposure and HLA in healthy donors. Donors in the study were healthy people who gave bone marrow. Study-level results: According to a later analysis, donors in an Asian-associated ancestry cluster reportedly had fewer N-insertions than the approximately 720-donor mean.

Concerning this clone itself: The antigen is unknown.

The CDR3 covers 12 residues. V was pared by 5 bases and J by 4 bases, with 6 bases between. Germline CDR1 and CDR2: SGHVS and FNYEAQ. Both 60 Vbeta primers and 13 Jbeta primers went into the PCR. Profiled with immunoSEQ multiplex PCR; TCRdb holds only in-frame clones, not every one. The table includes some 140,000 clones, around 75% detected once. The genes are TRBV7-6 and TRBJ2-1; D is undetermined. Input material: PBMCs. This TCR was sampled from a man aged 30-40 years in good health and CMV-seronegative. CDR3 nucleotides: TGTGCCAGCAGCATGGAGTACAATGAGCAGTTCTTC. It codes for CASSMEYNEQFF.